Below, 22 T cell receptor beta chains from the same sample are listed, as sequenced in a study of OX40 agonist ivuxolimab in advanced cancers. Sequencing used immunoSEQ multiplex PCR; TCRdb keeps in-frame clones, though not all of them. The data hold just over 80,000 clones, with roughly 84% observed a single time. The sequences come from CD4+ or CD8+ T cells sorted from blood, collected in a trial of the OX40 agonist ivuxolimab. All receptors derive from an adult with an advanced solid tumor such as melanoma, head and neck, liver or kidney cancer.

This sequence joins TRBV4-3 and TRBJ2-7; tentative D call: TRBD1 (5 bases). This CDR3 is 15 amino acids long. CDR1 is LGHNA and CDR2 is YSLEER in the germline V gene. Trimming shortened V by 1 base and J by 0 bases, and 10 bases separated the two germline ends. Here the CDR3 DNA reads TGCGCCAGCAGCCAAGTTTATGGGGCCTCCTACGAGCAGTACTTC. It encodes CASSQVYGASYEQYF.

The V and J genes are TRBV5-1 and TRBJ1-2; possible D gene TRBD1, 6 bases. Germline V lookup: CDR1 SGHRS, CDR2 YFSETQ. Trimming removed 4 bases at V and 5 bases at J, with 18 bases between. The CDR3 covers 15 residues. The CDR3: CASSPVGGLVYGYTF. The CDR3 bases are TGCGCCAGCAGCCCGGTTGGGGGGCTGGTGTATGGCTACACCTTC.

This sequence joins TRBV28 and TRBJ2-2; 7 bases align to TRBD1. J gave up 7 bases and V 6 bases, and 5 bases lay outside the gene matches. Germline V gives CDR1 MDHEN, CDR2 SYDVKM. CDR3 length equals 13 residues. The CDR3 region is CASRRDRVGELFF. The CDR3 nucleotides read TGTGCCAGCAGAAGAGACAGGGTCGGGGAGCTGTTTTTT. The variable domain in full, completed from reference TRBV28 and TRBJ2-2, reads DVKVTQSSRYLVKRTGEKVFLECVQDMDHENMFWYRQDPGLGLRLIYFSYDVKMKEKGDIPEGYSVSREKKERFSLILESASTNQTSMYLCASRRDRVGELFFGEGSRLTVL.

This sequence joins TRBV5-4 and TRBJ1-3, with D maybe TRBD1 (5 bases). This CDR3 spans 13 amino acids. Deletions cut 0 bases from V and 8 bases from J, with 9 bases between. Germline V lookup: CDR1 SGHNT, CDR2 YYREEE (reference sequence). CDR3: CASSLDQGHTIYF. Written as DNA, the CDR3 is TGTGCCAGCAGCTTGGACCAGGGCCACACCATATATTTT.

This chain connects TRBV15 to TRBJ1-5; D is unclear. The ends were cut back, 0 bases at V and 0 bases at J, with 12 bases in the middle. Per the germline V gene, CDR1 is LNHNV and CDR2 is YYDKDF (reference sequence). The CDR3 totals 17 residues. The CDR3 DNA reads TGTGCCACCAGCAGAGAATCCGCAGGTTATAGCAATCAGCCCCAGCATTTT. This codes for CATSRESAGYSNQPQHF.

The rearrangement joins TRBV28 to TRBJ1-2; 11 bases match TRBD1. CDR3 length: 14 residues. Germline loops: CDR1 MDHEN, CDR2 SYDVKM. With V trimmed by 5 bases and J by 8 bases, 7 bases remained unmatched. The CDR3 is CASSLDRGRSGYTF. In DNA form, the CDR3 reads TGTGCCAGCAGTCTGGACAGGGGGCGGTCCGGCTACACCTTC.

J is TRBJ2-1 and V is TRBV5-1, with D perhaps TRBD2 (6 bases). The CDR3 extends over 15 amino acids. CDR1 is SGHRS and CDR2 is YFSETQ in the germline V gene. The V gene lost 2 bases and the J gene lost 7 bases, with 16 bases spanning the gap. DNA for the CDR3: TGCGCCAGCAGCTTAAGACAGTCTCGGGAGAATGAGCAGTTCTTC. Its protein product is CASSLRQSRENEQFF. Drawing the rest from reference TRBV5-1 and TRBJ2-1, the complete variable domain is KAGVTQTPRYLIKTRGQQVTLSCSPISGHRSVSWYQQTPGQGLQFLFEYFSETQRNKGNFPGRFSGRQFSNSRSEMNVSTLELGDSALYLCASSLRQSRENEQFFGPGTRLTVL.

This rearrangement joins TRBV5-6 to TRBJ2-2; TRBD2 might be the D (7 bases). V shed 6 bases and J shed 0 bases, with 15 bases lying between them. Germline V CDR1 and CDR2: SGHDT, YYEEEE. This CDR3 spans 16 amino acids. The CDR3 loop reads CASTLGGAANTGELFF. The CDR3 DNA sequence: TGTGCCAGCACCCTTGGGGGGGCGGCGAACACCGGGGAGCTGTTTTTT.

This clone was detected a few times. The V gene is TRBV10-2, the J gene TRBJ1-1, with D maybe TRBD1 (5 bases). V was pared by 6 bases and J by 5 bases, with 13 bases between. Per germline, CDR1 WSHSY and CDR2 SAAADI. This CDR3 is built from 13 residues. The CDR3 DNA follows: TGCGCCAGCAGCGGGACCTTAGGGACTGAAGCTTTCTTT. Protein sequence: CASSGTLGTEAFF.

The chain is built from TRBV6-5 and TRBJ1-6; D remains unclear. The CDR3 totals 13 residues. Trimming pared 5 bases from V and 4 bases from J, leaving 6 bases between. The V gene's germline CDR1 is MNHEY and CDR2 SVGAGI. CDR3 bases: TGTGCCAGCAGTAAAGATTATAATTCACCCCTCCACTTT. It encodes CASSKDYNSPLHF.

The chain couples TRBV18 to TRBJ2-4; 9 bases match TRBD1. CDR1 is KGHSH and CDR2 is LQKENI in the germline V gene. V dropped 3 bases and J dropped 0; count of bases not matched to a gene: 3. The CDR3 is 16 residues long. Here the CDR3 reads CASSPGQGLAKNIQYF. Here the CDR3 DNA reads TGTGCCAGCTCACCGGGACAGGGATTAGCCAAAAACATTCAGTACTTC.

This clone was observed a few times. The chain couples TRBV2 to TRBJ1-5; D gene uncertain. V was pared by 7 bases and J by 4 bases, with 17 bases between. The CDR3 has 15 residues. Germline V gene lookup returns CDR1 SNHLY and CDR2 FYNNEI. CDR3 sequence reads: CASTPDGGPNQPQHF. CDR3 DNA sequence: TGTGCCAGCACCCCGGATGGAGGGCCGAATCAGCCCCAGCATTTT.

The J gene is TRBJ1-1, the V gene TRBV7-8, with D unresolved. V lost 3 bases and J lost 0, with 5 bases in between. The CDR3 length is 13 residues. Germline V gives CDR1 SGHVS, CDR2 FQNEAQ. CDR3: CASSLTLNTEAFF. CDR3 nucleotides: TGTGCCAGCAGCTTGACACTGAACACTGAAGCTTTCTTT. Looking up the rest from reference TRBV7-8 and TRBJ1-1 gives the full variable domain: GAGVSQSPRYKVAKRGQDVALRCDPISGHVSLFWYQQALGQGPEFLTYFQNEAQLDKSGLPSDRFFAERPEGSVSTLKIQRTQQEDSAVYLCASSLTLNTEAFFGQGTRLTVV.

The chain employs TRBV6-6 and TRBJ2-5; D is uncertain. The germline gives CDR1 MNHNY, CDR2 SVGAGI (reference sequence). The CDR3 spans 13 residues. Deletions cut 0 bases from V and 2 bases from J, with 4 bases between. The CDR3 spells CASSYSGQETQYF. The CDR3 DNA reads TGTGCCAGCAGTTACTCAGGACAAGAGACCCAGTACTTC.

The chain combines TRBV7-9 with TRBJ1-2; D is possibly TRBD1 (5 bases). Per the germline V gene, CDR1 is SEHNR and CDR2 is FQNEAQ (reference sequence). V was cut by 7 bases and J by 4 bases, with 16 bases left in between. The length of the CDR3 is 14 residues. The CDR3 reads CASTDIRGGYGYTF. CDR3 DNA: TGTGCCAGCACCGACATCCGCGGGGGCTATGGCTACACCTTC.

The rearrangement joins TRBV29-1 to TRBJ1-2, with D possibly being TRBD1 (5 bases). This CDR3 is 12 amino acids long. The germline V gene has CDR1 SQVTM and CDR2 ANQGSEA. Trimming removed 7 bases from V and 2 bases from J, with 11 bases in between. CDR3 loop: CSAGGANYGYTF. CDR3 DNA: TGCAGCGCGGGGGGTGCCAACTATGGCTACACCTTC. The variable domain in full, completed from reference TRBV29-1 and TRBJ1-2, reads SAVISQKPSRDICQRGTSLTIQCQVDSQVTMMFWYRQQPGQSLTLIATANQGSEATYESGFVIDKFPISRPNLTFSTLTVSNMSPEDSSIYLCSAGGANYGYTFGSGTRLTVV.

The chain has TRBV19 and TRBJ1-1; D unresolved. V was pared by 6 bases and J by 6 bases, with 11 bases between. The length of the CDR3 is 12 residues. Germline CDR1 is LNHDA and CDR2 is SQIVND (reference sequence). Here the CDR3 reads CASSKQRAEAFF. CDR3 nucleotides: TGTGCCAGTAGCAAGCAGAGGGCTGAAGCTTTCTTT.

CDR3 sequence: CASSEGLGRAYEQYV. In DNA form, the CDR3 reads TGTGCCAGCAGTGAAGGTCTGGGAAGAGCCTACGAGCAGTACGTC. This chain joins TRBV6-1 and TRBJ2-7; D is undetermined. The germline CDR1 and CDR2 sequences are MNHNS and SASEGT. The CDR3 spans 15 residues. V lost 1 base, J lost 2 bases, and 12 bases lay in between.

V is TRBV19 and J is TRBJ2-7; the D is unclear. V was shortened by 5 bases and J by 8 bases, with 22 bases between the two germline ends. The CDR3 length is 15 residues. Germline V CDR1 and CDR2: LNHDA, SQIVND (reference sequence). The CDR3 loop reads CASSSTGPFSSQQYF. The DNA for the CDR3 is TGTGCCAGTAGTTCCACGGGCCCCTTTTCATCCCAGCAGTACTTC.

CDR3 protein: CASSNRDVEAKNIQYF. In DNA, the CDR3 is TGTGCCAGCAGCAACCGGGACGTTGAAGCCAAAAACATTCAGTACTTC. The J gene is TRBJ2-4, the V gene TRBV11-2; TRBD1 or TRBD2 may be the D gene (5 bases each). The germline V gene encodes CDR1 SGHAT and CDR2 FQNNGV. The ends were cut back, 5 bases at V and 0 bases at J, with 14 bases in the middle. The CDR3 is 16 amino acids.

CDR3 sequence: CASSLQGQNTEAFF. CDR3 nucleotide sequence: TGCGCCAGCAGCTTACAGGGCCAGAACACTGAAGCTTTCTTT. The chain has TRBV5-1 and TRBJ1-1, with D tentatively TRBD1 (6 bases). There are 14 residues in the CDR3. Germline values: CDR1 SGHRS, CDR2 YFSETQ. V was shortened by 2 bases and J by 1 base, with 9 bases between the two germline ends.

The rearrangement joins TRBV5-1 to TRBJ2-2; TRBD1 or TRBD2 may be the D gene (5 bases each). The length of the CDR3 is 13 residues. V was cut by 5 bases and J by 10 bases, with 15 bases left in between. Germline V gene lookup returns CDR1 SGHRS and CDR2 YFSETQ. CDR3 residues: CASSYFLGEELFF. The CDR3 DNA reads TGCGCCAGCAGTTATTTTTTGGGGGAGGAGCTGTTTTTT.